This T cell receptor (beta chain) was profiled in a study of T cells in Graves' hyperthyroidism and ophthalmopathy. A patient was excluded if there was uncontrolled infection, other autoimmune disease, pregnancy or lactation. Clinical symptoms, serum thyroxine, TRAb, thyroid ultrasound and orbital computed tomography established diagnosis. The source of the PBMCs was 8.5 to 10 ml of fresh peripheral blood. Study-wide findings and caveats: Clonotypes that were expanded in thyroid above 0.001 mostly appeared in blood too.

This clonotype was counted at least ten times. The antigen remains unidentified. The ends lost 5 bases at V and 4 bases at J; junction bases unmatched: 7. The CDR3 has 15 residues. Per germline, CDR1 DFQATT and CDR2 SNEGSKA (reference sequence). Amplification yielded TCR beta CDR3 regions, with RNA transcripts as the source. HTBI primers drove first-round RT-PCR of the TCR CDR3. One entry per CDR3 protein, called by TCRdb with MiXCR from the multiplex PCR reads. The sample records approximately 410,000 distinct CDR3 sequences, under 15% being singletons. The TCR was taken from a man between 18 and 35 years old with Graves' ophthalmopathy. The sample comprised blood. This rearrangement joins TRBV20-1 to TRBJ2-1; 11 bases are shared with TRBD2. The CDR3, as DNA: TGCAGTGCTGGGTCGGGACTAGCGGAATACAATGAGCAGTTCTTC. It specifies CSAGSGLAEYNEQFF.